One sample yielded the 21 T cell receptor beta chains listed below, sequenced in a study of T cell repertoires in cytomegalovirus infection (dated by TCRdb to the late 2010s). Sequencing used an Illumina HiSeq 1500. TCRdb's own reprocessing of the public reads used fastp at Q25 and MiXCR and kept productive beta chains. Each entry is one CDR3 protein sequence, shown with its most common DNA and genes. Recorded for this sample are roughly 150,000 distinct CDR3 sequences; 23% of them occurred a single time. Of the sample, approximately 11% is held by the ten largest clones. Sequenced input: PBMCs. The source of these receptors is a human donor in good health (CMV status not recorded). Some clones in this sample may be carry-over from other donors' samples.

Only a few counts were recorded for this clonotype. The CDR3 sequence: CASSTRDRSEPTYGYTF. The CDR3 bases are TGCGCCAGCAGCACCCGGGACAGAAGCGAGCCGACCTATGGCTACACCTTC. This chain connects TRBV5-1 to TRBJ1-2; 7 bases are shared with TRBD1. Germline lookup yields CDR1 SGHRS and CDR2 YFSETQ. The V and J ends lost 4 bases and 4 bases, in that order; junction bases with no gene match: 16. CDR3 size: 17 residues.

This clonotype appeared a few times. The chain joins TRBV20-1 to TRBJ2-5, with D hard to call. Germline V gene sequence: CDR1 DFQATT, CDR2 SNEGSKA (reference sequence). CDR3 length: 13 amino acids. Trimming pared 3 bases from V and 3 bases from J, leaving 11 bases between. CDR3 sequence: CSASFGSEETQYF. The CDR3 bases are TGCAGTGCTAGTTTCGGGTCGGAAGAGACCCAGTACTTC.

This clonotype was detected only a few times. This chain uses TRBV7-3 with TRBJ1-1, with a weak D call TRBD1 (5 bases). The CDR3 covers 13 residues. Germline CDR1 reads SGHTA; CDR2 reads FQGTGA. Between the trimmed V and J ends, which lost 8 bases and 0 bases, there was a span of 10 bases. The CDR3 region has the DNA TGTGCCAGCCGACAGCGCATGAACACTGAAGCTTTCTTT. It codes for CASRQRMNTEAFF.

The chain carries TRBV7-4 and TRBJ1-2, with D tentatively TRBD1 (6 bases). With 5 bases removed from V and 3 bases from J, the gap between germline ends came to 16 bases. The CDR3 extends over 15 amino acids. Germline CDR1 reads SGHVT; CDR2 reads SQSDAQ. The CDR3 loop is CASSPTGGSDYGYTF. The CDR3, as DNA: TGTGCCAGCAGCCCAACGGGGGGCTCCGACTATGGCTACACCTTC.

In this sample, this clonotype turned up a few times. V gene TRBV28 combines with J gene TRBJ2-3; 11 positions agree with TRBD2. This CDR3 contains 15 residues. The trim removed 7 bases at V and 2 bases at J, leaving 5 bases unmatched. Germline V lookup: CDR1 MDHEN, CDR2 SYDVKM. Here the CDR3 DNA reads TGTGCCAGCATTCTAGCGGGGGGTCACACAGATACGCAGTATTTT. Residues: CASILAGGHTDTQYF.

This clonotype was picked up a small number of times. The chain is built from TRBV7-9 and TRBJ1-1, with D possibly matching TRBD1 (5 bases). Germline CDR1 is SEHNR and CDR2 is FQNEAQ (reference sequence). The V end lost 4 bases, the J end lost 3 bases, and 9 bases lay between the germline ends. The CDR3 consists of 13 residues. The CDR3 bases are TGTGCCAGCAGCTCGACAGAGTACACTGAAGCTTTCTTT. Residues: CASSSTEYTEAFF.

The chain couples TRBV20-1 to TRBJ2-2, with a tentative D call TRBD1 (6 bases). This CDR3 is 12 amino acids long. V was cut by 6 bases and J by 6 bases, with 11 bases left in between. Per the germline V gene, CDR1 is DFQATT and CDR2 is SNEGSKA (reference sequence). DNA of the CDR3: TGCAGTGCAGCGTGGGGGCCCGGGGAGCTGTTTTTT. Translation: CSAAWGPGELFF.

The chain combines TRBV15 with TRBJ1-3; D might be TRBD1 (5 bases). Deletions cut 3 bases from V and 0 bases from J, with 9 bases between. The CDR3 loop spans 15 amino acids. The germline gives CDR1 LNHNV, CDR2 YYDKDF (reference sequence). The CDR3 sequence is CATSRTALSGNTIYF. Written as DNA, the CDR3 is TGTGCCACCAGCAGGACAGCGCTCTCTGGAAACACCATATATTTT.

This clonotype was counted a few times. The chain couples TRBV29-1 to TRBJ2-7, with 8 bases identical to TRBD1. V shed 1 base, J shed 2 bases, and the junction held 4 bases outside the gene matches. The length of the CDR3 is 14 residues. Germline assignment: CDR1 SQVTM and CDR2 ANQGSEA. For the CDR3, the DNA is TGCAGCGTTGAAGCCGGGGACAGGCCCTACGAGCAGTACTTC. Amino acid sequence: CSVEAGDRPYEQYF.

V is TRBV18 and J is TRBJ2-6; no reliable D call. The V gene's germline CDR1 is KGHSH and CDR2 LQKENI. CDR3 length: 16 residues. V lost 1 base, J lost 0 bases, and 7 bases lay in between. The DNA for the CDR3 is TGTGCCAGCTCACCACGAAAGGGCTCTGGGGCCAACGTCCTGACTTTC. Protein sequence: CASSPRKGSGANVLTF.

This clonotype was counted only a few times. The rearrangement links TRBV29-1 to TRBJ1-1; D not resolved. Germline assignment: CDR1 SQVTM and CDR2 ANQGSEA. Trimming removed 6 bases from V and 0 bases from J, with 8 bases in between. CDR3 length equals 12 residues. The CDR3 coding sequence is TGCAGCGTCGCCCCGATGAACACTGAAGCTTTCTTT. This encodes CSVAPMNTEAFF.

This clonotype was seen repeatedly, ten times or more. The genes are TRBV29-1 and TRBJ1-2; D is perhaps TRBD1 (6 bases). Trimming stripped 4 bases from V and 5 bases from J, with 20 bases between. The germline V gene encodes CDR1 SQVTM and CDR2 ANQGSEA. This CDR3 spans 15 amino acids. DNA for the CDR3: TGCAGCGTTGCCCTCGTGGCAGGGGTAGGGTATGGCTACACCTTC. It is translated as CSVALVAGVGYGYTF.

The rearrangement uses TRBV5-1 and TRBJ2-1, with D perhaps matching TRBD2 (5 bases). The CDR3 is made up of 13 amino acids. Deletions cut 0 bases from V and 10 bases from J, with 11 bases between. The germline gives CDR1 SGHRS, CDR2 YFSETQ. This CDR3 is CASSLGASNEQFF. The CDR3 DNA is TGCGCCAGCAGCTTGGGCGCTAGCAACGAGCAGTTCTTC.

In its sample, this clonotype was seen a few times. The gene calls are TRBV19 and TRBJ2-1; maybe TRBD2 (7 bases). This CDR3 is built from 17 residues. Germline lookup yields CDR1 LNHDA and CDR2 SQIVND (reference sequence). The V end lost 3 bases, the J end lost 6 bases, and 21 bases lay between the germline ends. The CDR3 nucleotides are TGTGCCAGTAGTATCCTCCCGGGCAGGGGAGGGGTCAATGAGCAGTTCTTC. This encodes CASSILPGRGGVNEQFF.

This clonotype was seen only a few times. The rearrangement links TRBV5-1 to TRBJ1-1, with 7 bases identical to TRBD1. In germline, CDR1 is SGHRS, CDR2 YFSETQ. After removal of 4 bases from V and 11 bases from J, the junction contained 11 bases not matched to a gene. CDR3 size: 13 residues. For the CDR3, the DNA is TGCGCCAGCAGCCTAGGGACAGAAGGATGGGCTTTCTTT. It is translated as CASSLGTEGWAFF.

Comments on this clonotype: Mismatch with germline at one junction end may stem from a read error. The chain uses TRBV20-1 and TRBJ2-2, with D maybe TRBD2 (5 bases). Germline V lookup: CDR1 DFQATT, CDR2 SNEGSKA (reference sequence). The CDR3 has 14 amino acids. CDR3 protein: CSAQDGSLAGEPFF. Here the CDR3 DNA reads TGCAGTGCGCAAGATGGGTCGTTAGCCGGGGAGCCGTTTTTT.

This clonotype was counted a few times. The genes are TRBV11-2 and TRBJ2-5; 10 bases match TRBD1. The CDR3 consists of 17 residues. CDR1 and CDR2 (germline): SGHAT, FQNNGV. The V and J ends lost 5 bases and 4 bases, in that order; junction bases with no gene match: 13. CDR3 coding DNA: TGTGCCAGCAGCCTGGCCTCCGGAGGGACAGGGGTAGAGACCCAGTACTTC. Its protein product is CASSLASGGTGVETQYF.

This clonotype has more than one count but fewer than ten. The genes are TRBV19 and TRBJ1-1; TRBD1 aligns across 9 bases. There are 16 residues in the CDR3. V lost 8 bases to trimming and J lost 0 bases; unmatched junction nucleotides: 10. Per germline, CDR1 LNHDA and CDR2 SQIVND (reference sequence). The CDR3 DNA reads TGTGCCAGTGTCCCGGGACAGGGAGGAGTGAACACTGAAGCTTTCTTT. Its protein product is CASVPGQGGVNTEAFF.

This clonotype was counted only a few times. The V call is TRBV12-3 or TRBV12-4, the J call TRBJ2-1; D gene unclear. V was pared by 5 bases and J by 12 bases, with 20 bases between. The CDR3 totals 14 residues. CDR3 amino acids: CASSPETGASGQFF. In nucleotides, the CDR3 is TGTGCCAGCAGTCCAGAGACCGGCGCTTCGGGGCAGTTCTTC.

The chain combines TRBV20-1 with TRBJ2-5; 12 bases line up with TRBD2. The germline CDR1 and CDR2 sequences are DFQATT and SNEGSKA (reference sequence). The CDR3 sequence is 15 residues long. V lost 4 bases to trimming and J lost 2 bases; unmatched junction nucleotides: 5. CDR3 DNA sequence: TGCAGTGCTACTCGGACTAGCGGGGTTCAAGAGACCCAGTACTTC. Protein sequence: CSATRTSGVQETQYF.

The genes are TRBV28 and TRBJ1-2, with 9 positions matching TRBD1. The CDR3 is 14 amino acids. Losses at the gene ends were 11 bases for V and 3 bases for J; bases not matched to a gene: 10. Germline assignment: CDR1 MDHEN and CDR2 SYDVKM. DNA for the CDR3: TGTGCCGGGAAGACAGGGGGTACGGACTATGGCTACACCTTC. Translating gives CAGKTGGTDYGYTF.